The clone carrying this T cell receptor (beta chain) showed up many times. The antigen is unknown. This entry belongs to a study of identical twins. Germline CDR1 SGHAT, CDR2 FQNNGV. This CDR3 contains 13 residues. The V and J ends lost 5 bases and 4 bases, in that order; junction bases with no gene match: 5. Template switching created a universal primer site, and the cDNA included unique molecular identifiers. MiXCR was run by TCRdb on the 5' RACE reads, yielding one entry per CDR3 protein. The table shows some 900,000 distinct CDR3 sequences, with about 12% occurring only once. Study observations and caveats: With beta out-of-frame sequences, excess sharing by twins was weaker. Partial confounding of zero-insertion analyses by invariant MAIT and iNKT cells was possible. Clonotypes of the beta chain that were abundant in cord blood carried fewer insertions (memory repertoires showed none).

These sequences were also reported in another study, on yellow fever vaccine responses in identical twins.

The chain carries TRBV11-2 and TRBJ2-7, with 7 positions matching TRBD1. The sequence was collected from a woman aged 18-29 years in good health. The sample was PBMCs. CDR3 protein: CASSLGTAYEQYV. CDR3 bases: TGTGCCAGCAGCCTAGGGACAGCTTACGAGCAGTACGTC.